This TCR beta chain is drawn from a study of tissue T cells after allogeneic stem cell transplantation. About the study: Pathologist review favored tissue samples showing histologically apparent lymphocytes.

Germline V gives CDR1 LNHDA, CDR2 SQIVND (reference sequence). This CDR3 contains 16 residues. V trimming: 1 base; J trimming: 7 bases; junction bases outside the gene matches: 7. Sequencing was performed with immunoSEQ multiplex PCR; in TCRdb, only in-frame clones are kept and a portion is missing. This repertoire shows thousands of clones, roughly two thirds found once; its top ten account for 6.5% to 8.5%. Points from the study as a whole: In patients and mice, blood and spleen missed much of tissue repertoire. Anatomically similar tissues had similar TCR repertoires within each patient.

On this clone: Its matching antigen is unknown.

Autopsy tissues included GI tract, liver, skin and lymphoid organs. V and J are TRBV19 and TRBJ2-2; 9 bases fit TRBD2. The clonotype originates from a female donor older than 55 with lung cancer. Specimen: tissue from the colon, collected at autopsy. The CDR3 nucleotides read TGTGCCAGTAGTATAGGTCTAGCGGGATGGGACGGGGAGCTGTTTTTT. Its translation: CASSIGLAGWDGELFF.